These 17 T cell receptor beta chains originate from one sample sequenced in a study of response to subunit inactivated influenza vaccine. TCRdb called the RT-PCR reads again in MiXCR, with one record for every CDR3 protein. The sample carries more than 450,000 distinct CDR3 sequences, approximately 12% recorded once. The sample here was PBMCs from blood, taken on the day of vaccination. The receptors come from a man aged 45-60 years who received an inactivated influenza vaccine.

This clonotype occurred many times. The J gene is TRBJ2-3, the V gene TRBV7-9, with D hard to call. This CDR3 is built from 15 residues. Germline CDR1 is SEHNR and CDR2 is FQNEAQ (reference sequence). The V end was cut by 2 bases, the J end by 9 bases, with 18 bases between. CDR3 region: CASSLPFRLGSTQYF. CDR3 bases: TGTGCCAGCAGCTTACCCTTTCGACTTGGCTCAACGCAGTATTTT.

This clonotype has more than one count but fewer than ten. The J gene is TRBJ2-2, the V gene TRBV7-2; 8 bases align to TRBD2. This CDR3 spans 14 amino acids. Trimming cost V 5 bases and J 4 bases; bases outside gene matches: 3. Germline CDR1 reads SGHTA; CDR2 reads FQGNSA. The CDR3, as DNA: TGTGCCAGCAGCGCTAGCGGGCCCACCGGGGAGCTGTTTTTT. Translating gives CASSASGPTGELFF.

The chain joins TRBV29-1 to TRBJ2-3; 15 bases line up with TRBD2. This CDR3 has 17 residues. In germline, CDR1 is SQVTM, CDR2 ANQGSEA. The J segment lost 1 base and the V segment lost 6 bases, leaving 8 bases of the junction unmatched. CDR3 protein: CSVGGLAGGSGTDTQYF. The DNA of the CDR3 is TGCAGCGTAGGGGGACTAGCGGGGGGCTCCGGCACAGATACGCAGTATTTT.

This sequence joins TRBV6-2 or TRBV6-3 and TRBJ1-1, with a possible D match to TRBD1 (6 bases). V dropped 6 bases and J dropped 0 bases, with 14 bases sitting between them. The germline CDR1 and CDR2 sequences are MNHEY and SVGEGT. The length of the CDR3 is 15 residues. This chain's CDR3 is CASRSPGVVNTEAFF. DNA of the CDR3: TGTGCCAGCAGAAGCCCAGGGGTGGTGAACACTGAAGCTTTCTTT.

The chain has TRBV20-1 and TRBJ2-7, with D perhaps TRBD1 (5 bases). V was clipped by 0 bases and J by 0 bases, with 9 bases between them. This CDR3 has 14 amino acids. The V gene's germline CDR1 is DFQATT and CDR2 SNEGSKA (reference sequence). CDR3 sequence reads: CSARDYRRSYEQYF. The CDR3 nucleotides are TGCAGTGCTAGAGATTACAGGCGCTCCTACGAGCAGTACTTC.

V and J are TRBV7-6 and TRBJ2-3; weak D call: TRBD2 (6 bases). The CDR3 consists of 15 residues. With 2 bases removed from V and 0 bases from J, the gap between germline ends came to 9 bases. Germline lookup yields CDR1 SGHVS and CDR2 FNYEAQ. The CDR3 region has the DNA TGTGCCAGCAGCTTATATGCGGGAAGCACAGATACGCAGTATTTT. Amino acid sequence: CASSLYAGSTDTQYF.

This clonotype was picked up a small number of times. The rearrangement links TRBV7-2 to TRBJ1-2, with D possibly being TRBD1 (6 bases). Trimming removed 6 bases at V and 6 bases at J, with 17 bases between. CDR1 is SGHTA, CDR2 FQGNSA, per germline. The CDR3 has 14 amino acids. In DNA, the CDR3 is TGTGCCAGCAGTTACTCAAGGGGGTCCCATGGCTACACCTTC. It yields the protein CASSYSRGSHGYTF.

The chain joins TRBV12-3 or TRBV12-4 to TRBJ2-6; D is uncertain. The ends were cut back, 6 bases at V and 0 bases at J, with 9 bases in the middle. CDR3 length: 15 residues. CDR3 residues: CASRTGLSGANVLTF. CDR3 DNA: TGTGCCAGCAGAACCGGGCTCTCTGGGGCCAACGTCCTGACTTTC.

This clonotype occurred many times. The chain links TRBV12-3 or TRBV12-4 to TRBJ2-1; 10 positions match TRBD2. J lost 4 bases, V lost 7 bases, and 10 bases had no gene match. This CDR3 is built from 16 residues. In nucleotides, the CDR3 is TGTGCCAGCACCTCTAGCGGGGGCATCTATTACAATGAGCAGTTCTTC. As protein: CASTSSGGIYYNEQFF.

This clonotype has a count of ten or more. The chain employs TRBV6-6 and TRBJ1-1, with TRBD1 identical over 8 bases. Looked up from germline, CDR1 is MNHNY and CDR2 is SVGAGI (reference sequence). CDR3 size: 13 residues. Trimming took 10 bases from V and 3 from J; bases not matched to a gene: 7. The CDR3 region is CAILDRGHTEAFF. The CDR3 nucleotides are TGTGCCATCCTAGACAGGGGTCACACTGAAGCTTTCTTT.

This clonotype has a handful of counts. This rearrangement joins TRBV20-1 to TRBJ1-1; the D is unclear. With 3 bases removed from V and 0 bases from J, the gap between germline ends came to 11 bases. Germline loops: CDR1 DFQATT, CDR2 SNEGSKA (reference sequence). There are 14 residues in the CDR3. CDR3: CSASGPLMNTEAFF. For the CDR3, the DNA is TGCAGTGCTAGCGGGCCCCTTATGAACACTGAAGCTTTCTTT.

Concerning this clonotype: At one of its ends the junction is not consistent with the germline gene, which may arise from a read error. CDR3 coding DNA: TGCTGTGCTAGAGCGAGCGGGGGGACGAACACCGGGGAGCTGTTTTTT. This translates into CCARASGGTNTGELFF. This sequence joins TRBV20-1 and TRBJ2-2; 9 nucleotides agree with TRBD2. The CDR3 is made up of 16 amino acids. The V gene's germline CDR1 is DFQATT and CDR2 SNEGSKA (reference sequence).

At least ten counts were recorded for this clonotype. The chain recombines TRBV7-9 with TRBJ1-1; possible D gene TRBD1, 5 bases. The ends were cut back, 3 bases at V and 12 bases at J, with 14 bases in the middle. Looked up from germline, CDR1 is SEHNR and CDR2 is FQNEAQ (reference sequence). The CDR3 extends over 12 amino acids. The CDR3 reads CASSLLGEETFF. CDR3 bases: TGTGCCAGCAGCTTGCTAGGGGAGGAAACTTTCTTT.

This clonotype came up a few times. The chain recombines TRBV11-1 with TRBJ2-2, with D perhaps matching TRBD1 (5 bases). This CDR3 contains 15 residues. Trimming left V 5 bases short and J 1 base short, with 11 bases between. CDR1 is SGHAT, CDR2 FQDESV, per germline (reference sequence). CDR3 in amino acids: CASSDRTKNTGELFF. CDR3 bases: TGTGCCAGCAGCGACCGGACAAAGAACACCGGGGAGCTGTTTTTT. Looking up the rest from reference TRBV11-1 and TRBJ2-2 gives the full variable domain: EAEVAQSPRYKITEKSQAVAFWCDPISGHATLYWYRQILGQGPELLVQFQDESVVDDSQLPKDRFSAERLKGVDSTLKIQPAELGDSAMYLCASSDRTKNTGELFFGEGSRLTVL.

This sequence joins TRBV27 and TRBJ1-2, with a weak D call TRBD1 (5 bases). Germline CDR1 MNHEY, CDR2 SMNVEV (reference sequence). V was trimmed by 5 bases and J by 7 bases, leaving 14 bases between them. CDR3 length: 13 amino acids. As DNA, the CDR3 is TGTGCCAGCAGTGCCTCAGGGTACAGTGGCTACACCTTC. Its translation: CASSASGYSGYTF.

The chain has TRBV20-1 and TRBJ2-7, with D possibly being TRBD2 (7 bases). Germline assignment: CDR1 DFQATT and CDR2 SNEGSKA (reference sequence). This CDR3 region has 13 residues. The V gene lost 3 bases and the J gene lost 4 bases, with 13 bases spanning the gap. The CDR3 nucleotides read TGCAGTGCTAGTCAGGGAGGGGGGTACGAGCAGTACTTC. Translation gives CSASQGGGYEQYF.

The chain has TRBV5-1 and TRBJ2-4; TRBD2 agrees at 13 bases. Germline lookup yields CDR1 SGHRS and CDR2 YFSETQ. The CDR3 loop spans 15 amino acids. V gave up 3 bases and J gave up 6 bases; unmatched junction bases: 3. This chain's CDR3 is CASSWTSGSGNIQYF. The CDR3 DNA sequence: TGCGCCAGCAGCTGGACTAGCGGGAGTGGAAACATTCAGTACTTC.